This entry is about one T cell receptor beta chain. The data derive from a study of blood T cell repertoires in COVID-19. At the level of the study: PBMCs, B-cell-depleted T cells, or T cells were the source of the cDNA or gDNA that made up the material.

Germline trimming cut 5 bases from V and 7 bases from J; bases unmatched to any gene: 10. The CDR3 contains 14 residues. Germline values: CDR1 SGHVS, CDR2 FNYEAQ. In the original workflow: By means of reference gene primer amplification, nucleated cell counts were estimated. Sequencing was performed with immunoSEQ multiplex PCR; in TCRdb, only in-frame clones are kept and a portion is missing. V, J and clone size reflect that table, while D and trimming were determined from the DNA. This table holds 200,000 to 250,000 clones, over 70% found once. The rearrangement uses TRBV7-6 and TRBJ2-7, with 8 bases aligning to TRBD1. The receptor comes from a woman in her 70s with acute or convalescent COVID-19. Sequences were obtained from peripheral blood. In DNA, the CDR3 is TGTGCCAGCAGCAGCCGACAGGGGATGGGGGAGCAGTACTTC. This codes for CASSSRQGMGEQYF.